This TCR beta chain was captured in a study of radiotherapy plus CTLA-4 blockade in lung cancer. Study-level information: Of all patients, more than 15% responded objectively and 31% showed disease control.

The repertoire was sequenced with immunoSEQ multiplex PCR; TCRdb's copy has only in-frame clones and lacks some. In the table there are some 73,000 clones, approximately 80% of which are singletons. CDR1 SGHNT and CDR2 YYREEE come from the germline V gene (reference sequence). There are 14 residues in the CDR3. The germline V and J ends were trimmed by 2 bases and 8 bases, with 13 bases remaining between them. The chain has TRBV5-4 and TRBJ1-4; tentative D call: TRBD1 (6 bases). The specimen was peripheral blood, collected from a patient treated with radiotherapy plus ipilimumab. The source of this sequence is a human donor with non-small cell lung cancer who had stable disease on radiotherapy plus ipilimumab. CDR3 sequence (DNA): TGTGCCAGCAGCTTATATGGAAGGGGGGAAAAACTGTTTTTT. Translation: CASSLYGRGEKLFF.